The 2 T cell receptor beta chains below come from one sample, sequenced in a study of T cells in Graves' hyperthyroidism and ophthalmopathy. Regions amplified from RNA transcripts were the TCR beta CDR3 regions. A first-round RT-PCR of the TCR CDR3 used the HTBI primer set. A single record per CDR3 protein comes from TCRdb applying MiXCR to the multiplex PCR reads. The sample contains 500,000 or so distinct CDR3 sequences, approximately 17% of which appear only once. Input material: blood. These receptors originate from a woman younger than 30 with Graves' ophthalmopathy.

This clonotype showed up many times. The chain uses TRBV2 and TRBJ2-1; D is unresolved. This CDR3 comprises 15 residues. Germline lookup yields CDR1 SNHLY and CDR2 FYNNEI. The ends were cut back, 3 bases at V and 2 bases at J, with 11 bases in the middle. Written as DNA, the CDR3 is TGTGCCAGCAGTGACGAAAAGGGAACCTACAATGAGCAGTTCTTC. Amino acids: CASSDEKGTYNEQFF.

This clonotype was picked up many times. The chain combines TRBV2 with TRBJ1-5; D is perhaps TRBD1 (6 bases). The CDR3 has 13 residues. Germline lookup yields CDR1 SNHLY and CDR2 FYNNEI. The V end was cut by 7 bases, the J end by 0 bases, with 7 bases between. CDR3 bases: TGTGCCAGCAACAGGGATAGCAATCAGCCCCAGCATTTT. Its translation: CASNRDSNQPQHF.